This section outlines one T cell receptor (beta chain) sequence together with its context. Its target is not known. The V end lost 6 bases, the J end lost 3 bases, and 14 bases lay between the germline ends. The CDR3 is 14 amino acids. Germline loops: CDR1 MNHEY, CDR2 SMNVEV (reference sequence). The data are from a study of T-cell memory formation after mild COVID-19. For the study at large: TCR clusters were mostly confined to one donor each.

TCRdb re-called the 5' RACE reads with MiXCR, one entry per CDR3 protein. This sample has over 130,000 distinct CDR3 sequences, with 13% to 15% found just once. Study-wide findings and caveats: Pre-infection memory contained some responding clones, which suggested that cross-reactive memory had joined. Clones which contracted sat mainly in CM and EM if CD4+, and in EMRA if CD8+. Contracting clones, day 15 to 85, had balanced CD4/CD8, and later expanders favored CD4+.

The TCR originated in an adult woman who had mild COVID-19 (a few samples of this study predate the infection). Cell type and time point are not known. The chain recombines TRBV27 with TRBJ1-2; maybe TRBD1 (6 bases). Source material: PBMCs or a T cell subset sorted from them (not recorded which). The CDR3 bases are TGTGCCAGCAGCTACACTCAGGGGCACTATGGCTACACCTTC. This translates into CASSYTQGHYGYTF.